There are a few counts of the clone carrying this T cell receptor (beta chain). Its antigen is unidentified. Isolated RNA was reverse transcribed in full, so expressed TCRB transcripts were sequenced. Some clones are missing from TCRdb's copy, which holds only in-frame ones; the method was immunoSEQ multiplex PCR. This table has 200,000 to 300,000 clones, over 11% appearing once. CD45RO/CCR7/CD25/CD127/CD95/CD27 staining was used to isolate CD4+ naive, central memory, regulatory and stem cell-like memory cells by sorting. The sample originates from a study of beta chain features in type 1 diabetes. General observations from the study: There was a moderate but significant shortening of TCRB CDR3s in all four CD4+ subsets of Type 1 diabetes patients. Shorter templates might be favored by PCR, and equally so in patients and in controls.

V gave up 3 bases and J gave up 2 bases, with 6 bases separating them. CDR1 and CDR2 (germline): SGHRS, YFSETQ. The CDR3 length is 12 residues. This receptor was obtained from a man aged 25-45 years with type 1 diabetes. This chain uses TRBV5-1 with TRBJ2-7; the D is unclear. Sequenced material: naive CD4+ T cells from blood. As DNA, the CDR3 is TGCGCCAGCAGCTATGACACCTACGAGCAGTACTTC. Its protein product is CASSYDTYEQYF. The whole variable domain, filled in from reference TRBV5-1 and TRBJ2-7, reads KAGVTQTPRYLIKTRGQQVTLSCSPISGHRSVSWYQQTPGQGLQFLFEYFSETQRNKGNFPGRFSGRQFSNSRSEMNVSTLELGDSALYLCASSYDTYEQYFGPGTRLTVT.